This T cell receptor beta chain was sequenced for a study of shared clonotypes between healthy human individuals. Researchers sequenced unsorted PBMC DNA using ten immunoSEQ deep assay plates. The table came from immunoSEQ multiplex PCR; TCRdb's copy has only in-frame clones and leaves some out. The sample includes approximately 440,000 clones, approximately 80% of them seen just once. V lost 0 bases to trimming and J lost 1 base, with 9 bases between them. Germline V gene data show CDR1 as SEHNR and CDR2 as FQNEAQ (reference sequence). The CDR3 covers 15 residues. The rearrangement uses TRBV7-9 and TRBJ1-1, with D possibly being TRBD1 (6 bases). This TCR derives from a middle-aged woman in good health. Some clones in this sample may be carry-over from other donors' samples. The sample consisted of PBMCs. The CDR3 nucleotides read TGTGCCAGCAGCTTAGCGGGCAGGGGGAACACTGAAGCTTTCTTT. It specifies CASSLAGRGNTEAFF.